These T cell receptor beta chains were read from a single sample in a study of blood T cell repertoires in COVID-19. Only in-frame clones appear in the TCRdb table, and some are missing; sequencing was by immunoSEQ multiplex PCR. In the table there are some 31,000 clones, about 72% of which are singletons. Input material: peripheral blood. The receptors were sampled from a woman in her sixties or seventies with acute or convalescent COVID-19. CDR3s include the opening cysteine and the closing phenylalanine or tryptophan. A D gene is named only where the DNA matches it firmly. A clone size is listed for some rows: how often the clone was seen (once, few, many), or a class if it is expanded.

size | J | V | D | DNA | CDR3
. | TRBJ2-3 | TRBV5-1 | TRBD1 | TGCGCCAGCAGCCCTACGACAGGGGGGGCCCGAGATACGCAGTATTTT | CASSPTTGGARDTQYF
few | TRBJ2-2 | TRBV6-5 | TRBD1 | TGTGCCAGCAGTTCCGGGACAGATAACACCGGGGAGCTGTTTTTT | CASSSGTDNTGELFF
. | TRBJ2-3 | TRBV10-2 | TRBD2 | TGCGCCAGCAGAAAGATAGCGGGGGGCCCAGATACGCAGTATTTT | CASRKIAGGPDTQYF
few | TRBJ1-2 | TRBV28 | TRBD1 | TGTGCCAGCGCGAGACAGGGCGCGAACTATGGCTACACCTTC | CASARQGANYGYTF
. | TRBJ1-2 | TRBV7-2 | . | TGTGCCAGCAGCCCTGCCCCAGGTGCCGACAACTATGGCTACACCTTC | CASSPAPGADNYGYTF
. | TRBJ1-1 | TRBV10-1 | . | TGCGCCAGCAGTGAGTACGAGGCTAGGGGAGCTTTCTTT | CASSEYEARGAFF
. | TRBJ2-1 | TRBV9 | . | TGTGCCAGCAGCGTAGCCCCAGGTGGGGGCCACAATGAGCAGTTCTTC | CASSVAPGGGHNEQFF
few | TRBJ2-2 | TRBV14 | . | TGTGCCAGCAGCCAGCAGGATGGAGGGGTGTGGACCGGGGAGCTGTTTTTT | CASSQQDGGVWTGELFF
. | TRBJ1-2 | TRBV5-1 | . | TGCGCCAGCAGCTTGCAACAGGGAGGGAACTATGGCTACACCTTC | CASSLQQGGNYGYTF
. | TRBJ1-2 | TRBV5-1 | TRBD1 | TGCGCCAGCAGCTCGATGGGACAGACTAACTATGGCTACACCTTC | CASSSMGQTNYGYTF
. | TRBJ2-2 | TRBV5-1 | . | TGCGCCAGCCCGGACAGTACGAACACCGGGGAGCTGTTTTTT | CASPDSTNTGELFF
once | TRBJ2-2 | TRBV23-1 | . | TGCGCCAGCAGACTCTCTTCCCCTTCCGGGGAGCTGTTTTTT | CASRLSSPSGELFF
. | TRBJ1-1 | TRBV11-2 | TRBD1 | TGTGCCAGCAGCTTATTCGGGACAGCAGGCACTGAAGCTTTCTTT | CASSLFGTAGTEAFF
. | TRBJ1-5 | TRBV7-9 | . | TGTGCCAGCAGCTTAGCGCTTGACACCTACCGCAATCAGCCCCAGCATTTT | CASSLALDTYRNQPQHF
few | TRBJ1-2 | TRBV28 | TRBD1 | TGTGCCAGCAGTCTAGGGACAGGGAACGGCTACACCTTC | CASSLGTGNGYTF